One sample yielded the 10 T cell receptor beta chains listed below, sequenced in a study of T cells in Graves' hyperthyroidism and ophthalmopathy. Researchers amplified the TCR beta CDR3 regions from RNA transcripts. The study used the HTBI primer set for a first-round RT-PCR of the TCR CDR3. TCRdb re-called the multiplex PCR reads with MiXCR, one entry per CDR3 protein. Of about 300,000 distinct CDR3 sequences in the sample, around 19% were seen once. Sequencing input: blood. These receptors came from a man between 50 and 59 years old with Graves' ophthalmopathy.

This chain links TRBV5-1 with TRBJ1-1; tentative D call: TRBD1 (5 bases). The CDR3 runs to 14 residues. The germline V gene encodes CDR1 SGHRS and CDR2 YFSETQ. The V end lost 3 bases, the J end lost 3 bases, and 12 bases lay between the germline ends. The chain's CDR3 is CASSSGYMDTEAFF. The CDR3 DNA reads as TGCGCCAGCAGCTCAGGGTATATGGACACTGAAGCTTTCTTT.

The chain employs TRBV6-2 or TRBV6-3 and TRBJ2-1; possibly TRBD1 for D (5 bases). The CDR3 has 14 amino acids. The germline V and J ends were trimmed by 5 bases and 8 bases, with 16 bases remaining between them. The germline CDR1 and CDR2 sequences are MNHEY and SVGEGT. The CDR3 region has the DNA TGTGCCAGCAGTGACCACGATAGCAGGGATGAGCAGTTCTTC. It specifies CASSDHDSRDEQFF.

In its sample, this clonotype was seen a few times. V is TRBV9 and J is TRBJ2-1; D not resolved. This CDR3 has 15 amino acids. V gave up 0 bases and J gave up 7 bases, with 14 bases separating them. Germline loops: CDR1 SGDLS, CDR2 YYNGEE. The CDR3 protein is CASSVDAAGRNEQFF. CDR3 nucleotides: TGTGCCAGCAGCGTAGATGCGGCTGGTAGAAATGAGCAGTTCTTC.

A remark on this clonotype: This could be a read error, since a much larger clone is one nucleotide away. This chain joins TRBV30 and TRBJ1-1; TRBD1 is a possible D gene (5 bases). Germline CDR1 reads GTSNPN; CDR2 reads SVGIG (reference sequence). The CDR3 runs to 15 residues. CDR3 region: CARSDPTKGRTEAFF. The CDR3 bases are TGTGCCCGGAGCGACCCCACAAAGGGGCGCACTGAAGCTTTCTTT.

The rearrangement uses TRBV20-1 and TRBJ2-5; D unclear. Trimming removed 0 bases from V and 9 bases from J, with 14 bases in between. The CDR3 has 13 residues. CDR1 is DFQATT and CDR2 is SNEGSKA in the germline V gene (reference sequence). For the CDR3, the DNA is TGCAGTGCTAGAGATCGGGTGGGGTGGGCCCAGTACTTC. Translating it yields CSARDRVGWAQYF.

This clonotype was recorded a few times. The chain employs TRBV20-1 and TRBJ2-7; D remains ambiguous. Germline V gives CDR1 DFQATT, CDR2 SNEGSKA (reference sequence). The CDR3 totals 12 residues. The ends were cut back, 1 base at V and 3 bases at J, with 7 bases in the middle. The CDR3: CSARVGFYEQYF. In DNA, the CDR3 is TGCAGTGCTAGAGTGGGGTTCTACGAGCAGTACTTC.

The sample holds many counts of this clonotype. The J gene is TRBJ2-5, the V gene TRBV11-2; TRBD2 matches 8 bases. The CDR3 totals 14 residues. V was pared by 5 bases and J by 2 bases, with 4 bases of the junction left unmatched. Germline-derived CDR1 and CDR2 are SGHAT and FQNNGV. CDR3 in amino acids: CASSRLAGQETQYF. The CDR3 DNA follows: TGTGCCAGCAGCCGGCTAGCGGGTCAAGAGACCCAGTACTTC.

This clonotype was picked up a small number of times. A junction boundary mismatches the germline segment, possibly from a read error. The V and J genes are TRBV6-2 or TRBV6-3 and TRBJ2-3; 9 bases fit TRBD2. The length of the CDR3 is 16 residues. The germline V gene has CDR1 MNHEY and CDR2 SVGEGT. Here the CDR3 DNA reads TGTGCCAGCAGTTACTCCCTAGCGGGAAGCAGAGATACGCAGTATTTT. Amino acid sequence: CASSYSLAGSRDTQYF.

This chain connects TRBV5-4 to TRBJ2-5; 12 bases align to TRBD2. With V trimmed by 5 bases and J by 2 bases, 4 bases remained unmatched. Germline loops: CDR1 SGHNT, CDR2 YYREEE (reference sequence). This CDR3 comprises 15 residues. DNA for the CDR3: TGTGCCAGCAGACTAGCGGGAGGAAGACAAGAGACCCAGTACTTC. Translated: CASRLAGGRQETQYF.

Many counts were recorded for this clonotype. V usage is TRBV3-1 and J usage is TRBJ2-3; D unclear. Trimming took 3 bases from V and 5 from J, leaving 9 bases between them. This CDR3 region has 13 residues. The germline V gene has CDR1 LGHDT and CDR2 YNNKEL (reference sequence). The CDR3 DNA reads TGTGCCAGCAGCCACCCTTCAGGAGATACGCAGTATTTT. Its protein product is CASSHPSGDTQYF.